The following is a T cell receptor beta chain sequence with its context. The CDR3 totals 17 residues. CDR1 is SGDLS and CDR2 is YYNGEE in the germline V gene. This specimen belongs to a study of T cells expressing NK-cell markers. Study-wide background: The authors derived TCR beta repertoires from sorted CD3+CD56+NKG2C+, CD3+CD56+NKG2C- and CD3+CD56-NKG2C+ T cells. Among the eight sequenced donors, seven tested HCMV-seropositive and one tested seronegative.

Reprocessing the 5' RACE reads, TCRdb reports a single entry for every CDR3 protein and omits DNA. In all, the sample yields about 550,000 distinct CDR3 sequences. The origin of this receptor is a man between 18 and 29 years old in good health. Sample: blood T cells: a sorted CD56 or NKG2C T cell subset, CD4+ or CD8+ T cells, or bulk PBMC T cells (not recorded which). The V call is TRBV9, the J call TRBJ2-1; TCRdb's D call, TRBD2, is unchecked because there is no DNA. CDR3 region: CASSSRLAGGTHHEQFF.